This is a list of T cell receptor beta chains from one sample in a study of cytomegalovirus exposure and HLA in healthy donors. TCRdb keeps only in-frame clones here, not all; method: immunoSEQ multiplex PCR. The sample has 150,000 or so clones, roughly 72% seen once; the top ten hold 2.1%. Material for sequencing was PBMCs. Source of these receptors: a man aged 25-40 years in good health and CMV-seronegative. Both conserved end residues are part of each CDR3. D genes are given only for firm matches. For some rows the clone size is stated as once, few or many, or as a class when expanded; others skip it.

>NA|TRBV19|TRBD1|TRBJ1-1
CASSRTGPGGDTEAFF
TGTGCCAGTTCTCGGACAGGGCCGGGTGGGGACACTGAAGCTTTCTTT
>NA|TRBV2|TRBD1|TRBJ2-2
CASSEAQPQGRLELFF
TGTGCCAGCAGTGAGGCGCAGCCACAGGGGCGGTTGGAGCTGTTTTTT
>NA|TRBV21-1|NA|TRBJ1-1
CASSKWDIVGTEAFF
TGTGCCAGCAGCAAATGGGACATCGTTGGCACTGAAGCTTTCTTT
>NA|TRBV7-6|TRBD2|TRBJ2-2
CASSSGGAGGYANTGELFF
TGTGCCAGCAGCTCGGGGGGAGCGGGGGGTTACGCGAACACCGGGGAGCTGTTTTTT
>NA|TRBV10-3|NA|TRBJ1-1
CAISESAGKDTEAFF
TGTGCCATCAGTGAGTCTGCAGGGAAGGACACTGAAGCTTTCTTT
>few|TRBV21-1|NA|TRBJ1-1
CASSSGGTEAFF
TGTGCCAGCAGCTCAGGTGGGACTGAAGCTTTCTTT
>NA|TRBV6-4|TRBD2|TRBJ2-1
CASSDSGGYNEQFF
TGTGCCAGCAGTGATAGCGGGGGCTACAATGAGCAGTTCTTC
>NA|TRBV27|TRBD1|TRBJ1-5
CASSFQGGQPQNF
TGTGCCAGCAGTTTCCAGGGGGGCCAGCCCCAGAATTTT
>NA|TRBV5-6|NA|TRBJ2-4
CASSAGSAKNIQYF
TGTGCCAGCAGCGCGGGGTCAGCCAAAAACATTCAGTACTTC
>NA|TRBV6-1|NA|TRBJ1-5
CASSDQRIIGQPQHF
TGTGCCAGCAGTGATCAGCGAATAATTGGGCAGCCCCAGCATTTT
>few|TRBV19|TRBD1|TRBJ1-1
CASTRQGLNTEAFF
TGTGCCAGCACCCGACAGGGGCTGAACACTGAAGCTTTCTTT
>NA|TRBV30|TRBD1|TRBJ1-1
CAWRGDRSWAEAFF
TGTGCCTGGAGGGGGGACAGGAGTTGGGCTGAAGCTTTCTTT
>few|TRBV6-1|NA|TRBJ1-3
CASKLSGNTIYF
TGTGCCAGCAAGCTCTCTGGAAACACCATATATTTT
>NA|TRBV2|TRBD2|TRBJ2-1
CASSPGTSLNEQFF
TGTGCCAGCAGCCCCGGGACTAGCCTGAATGAGCAGTTCTTC
>once|TRBV27|NA|TRBJ1-1
CASSRRRGAPSTEAFF
TGTGCCAGCAGTCGCCGGCGAGGCGCGCCGAGCACTGAAGCTTTCTTT
>few|TRBV7-2|TRBD2|TRBJ2-7
CASSAGLAFEQYF
TGTGCCAGCAGCGCGGGACTAGCGTTCGAGCAGTACTTC
>NA|TRBV7-2|NA|TRBJ1-1
CASSPRQLNTEAFF
TGTGCCAGCAGCCCTCGACAGCTGAACACTGAAGCTTTCTTT
>NA|TRBV4-2|NA|TRBJ2-7
CASSQFGRDPLSYEQYF
TGTGCCAGCAGCCAATTTGGGCGGGACCCCCTTTCCTACGAGCAGTACTTC
>NA|TRBV4-1|NA|TRBJ2-7
CASSQDLDSPYEQYF
TGCGCCAGCAGCCAAGATCTGGACAGTCCCTACGAGCAGTACTTC
>NA|TRBV7-3|NA|TRBJ2-3
CASSLAQPGTDTQYF
TGTGCCAGCAGCTTAGCACAGCCCGGCACAGATACGCAGTATTTT
>NA|TRBV5-1|NA|TRBJ2-5
CASRQSWGVQETQYF
TGCGCCAGCCGACAGAGTTGGGGGGTCCAAGAGACCCAGTACTTC
>NA|TRBV6-5|NA|TRBJ1-1
CASTSRDKNTEAFF
TGTGCCAGCACGTCCCGGGACAAGAACACTGAAGCTTTCTTT
>NA|TRBV27|NA|TRBJ1-4
CATSGGGEKLFF
TGTGCCACCTCGGGGGGTGGGGAAAAACTGTTTTTT
>NA|TRBV5-4|TRBD1|TRBJ1-3
CASSSRGQGGNTIYF
TGTGCCAGCAGCTCCCGGGGACAGGGAGGAAACACCATATATTTT
>once|TRBV19|NA|TRBJ2-3
CASSTGFGDTQYF
TGTGCCAGTAGTACAGGGTTTGGAGATACGCAGTATTTT
>NA|TRBV11-3|NA|TRBJ2-1
CASSFRGEQFF
TGTGCCAGCAGCTTTAGGGGGGAGCAGTTCTTC
>once|TRBV30|TRBD2|TRBJ2-2
CALGGLAGWTGELFF
TGTGCCTTAGGCGGACTAGCGGGATGGACCGGGGAGCTGTTTTTT
>few|TRBV19|TRBD1|TRBJ1-1
CASSPISRGPLMNTEAFF
TGTGCCAGTAGCCCTATCAGCAGGGGGCCTTTAATGAACACTGAAGCTTTCTTT
>NA|TRBV15|NA|TRBJ1-2
CATSTGLPYGYAF
TGTGCCACCAGCACGGGACTTCCTTATGGCTACGCCTTC
>NA|TRBV19|NA|TRBJ1-5
CASRPGNSNQPQHF
TGTGCCAGTAGACCAGGAAATAGCAATCAGCCCCAGCATTTT
>few|TRBV27|NA|TRBJ2-1
CASSLAAGVDEQFF
TGTGCCAGCAGTTTGGCGGCAGGGGTCGATGAGCAGTTCTTC
>NA|TRBV5-1|TRBD2|TRBJ2-2
CASSLSTPGGIAGELFF
TGCGCCAGCAGCTTGTCAACCCCGGGGGGAATAGCGGGGGAGCTGTTTTTT
>NA|TRBV25-1|TRBD2|TRBJ2-5
CASREGLALEETQYF
TGTGCCAGCAGAGAGGGACTAGCCCTTGAAGAGACCCAGTACTTC
>NA|TRBV29-1|NA|TRBJ2-7
CSVAQSGHEQYF
TGCAGCGTTGCGCAAAGTGGCCACGAGCAGTACTTC
>NA|TRBV5-6|TRBD2|TRBJ2-5
CASTPRGVAETQYF
TGTGCCAGCACCCCCCGGGGGGTAGCGGAGACCCAGTACTTC
>NA|TRBV7-9|NA|TRBJ2-1
CASSSQGYNEQFF
TGTGCCAGCAGCTCACAGGGTTACAATGAGCAGTTCTTC
>NA|TRBV6-5|TRBD1|TRBJ1-5
CASSADRVQPQHF
TGTGCCAGCAGTGCCGACAGGGTTCAGCCCCAGCATTTT
>NA|TRBV9|TRBD2|TRBJ2-2
CASSVVGGIRDTGELFF
TGTGCCAGCAGCGTAGTGGGAGGGATCCGAGACACCGGGGAGCTGTTTTTT
>NA|TRBV28|NA|TRBJ1-1
CASSLTEPPEAFF
TGTGCCAGCAGTTTAACAGAACCCCCTGAAGCTTTCTTT
>few|TRBV5-4|NA|TRBJ2-2
CASSLRDIGELFF
TGTGCCAGCAGCCTCCGGGACATCGGGGAGCTGTTTTTT
>NA|TRBV28|TRBD1|TRBJ2-2
CASSPGQPTGELFF
TGTGCCAGCTCCCCGGGACAGCCCACCGGGGAGCTGTTTTTT
>NA|TRBV7-6|NA|TRBJ2-7
CASSLEAGSEQYF
TGTGCCAGCAGCTTAGAGGCAGGTAGTGAGCAGTACTTC
>NA|TRBV19|TRBD2|TRBJ2-1
CASTGYARGVDEQFF
TGTGCCAGTACCGGGTATGCCCGGGGGGTCGATGAGCAGTTCTTC
>NA|TRBV30|NA|TRBJ2-1
CAWSNSRCYNEQFF
TGTGCCTGGAGTAACTCCAGGTGTTACAATGAGCAGTTCTTC
>once|TRBV4-3|NA|TRBJ2-1
CASSQANEQFF
TGCGCCAGCAGCCAAGCTAATGAGCAGTTCTTC
>NA|TRBV7-3|NA|TRBJ2-4
CASSLERWGEKNIQYF
TGTGCCAGCAGCTTAGAGCGTTGGGGAGAAAAAAACATTCAGTACTTC
>NA|TRBV18|TRBD2|TRBJ2-7
CASSPTIITSGHEEQYF
TGTGCCAGCTCACCTACAATAATAACTAGCGGGCATGAAGAGCAGTACTTC
>NA|TRBV29-1|TRBD1|TRBJ1-5
CSAITGVSNQPQHF
TGCAGCGCCATAACAGGGGTAAGCAATCAGCCCCAGCATTTT
>NA|TRBV5-6|TRBD1|TRBJ1-5
CASSAGTGGNQPQNF
TGTGCCAGCAGCGCCGGGACAGGGGGCAATCAGCCCCAGAATTTT
>NA|TRBV9|NA|TRBJ2-2
CASSVQGGYTGELFF
TGTGCCAGCAGCGTACAGGGAGGTTACACCGGGGAGCTGTTTTTT
>NA|TRBV7-3|TRBD1|TRBJ2-6
CASSSTGPGANVLTF
TGTGCCAGCAGCTCGACAGGGCCTGGGGCCAACGTCCTGACTTTC
>once|TRBV10-2|TRBD1|TRBJ2-2
CASSEGTGVTGELFF
TGCGCCAGCAGTGAGGGGACAGGAGTCACCGGGGAGCTGTTTTTT
>NA|TRBV7-9|NA|TRBJ2-3
CASSDVLTFDADTQYF
TGTGCCAGCAGCGATGTTTTGACTTTCGACGCAGATACGCAGTATTTT
>NA|TRBV7-2|TRBD2|TRBJ2-2
CASSLTSGGATGELFF
TGTGCCAGCAGCTTGACTAGCGGGGGGGCCACCGGGGAGCTGTTTTTT
>few|TRBV6-6|NA|TRBJ1-6
CASSSLYNSPLHF
TGTGCCAGCAGTTCTCTCTATAATTCACCCCTCCACTTT
>NA|TRBV11-1|TRBD1|TRBJ2-2
CASSIRTGGELFF
TGTGCCAGCAGCATCCGGACAGGCGGGGAGCTGTTTTTT
>NA|TRBV7-2|NA|TRBJ1-6
CASSTHNSPLHF
TGTGCCAGCAGTACACATAATTCACCCCTCCACTTT